This T cell receptor beta chain is from a study of T cell repertoires in cytomegalovirus infection. Study information: In public TCR beta signatures, there were indications of both CMV infection and matching HLA type. Study-wide results and caveats: Cumulative public TCR beta family frequency identified CMV carriers with the relevant HLA. Within the response measured ex vivo, HLA-C-restricted CMV-specific TCR beta clonotypes were dominant.

From the reads, TCRdb called clonotypes with MiXCR, one entry per CDR3 protein. The sample carries 490,000 or so distinct CDR3 sequences, about 11% recorded once. This clonotype was recorded a few times. Its target is not known. Trimming left V 2 bases short and J 0 bases short, with 11 bases between. This CDR3 contains 16 residues. Germline V lookup: CDR1 SGHTA, CDR2 FQGTGA. The sequence derives from a human donor in good health (CMV status not recorded). Some clones in this sample may be carry-over from other donors' samples. Sequencing used PBMCs. The chain joins TRBV7-3 to TRBJ2-1; D might be TRBD2 (6 bases). Written as DNA, the CDR3 is TGTGCCAGCAGCTTACGGCGGGGAAGCTCCTACAATGAGCAGTTCTTC. The encoded protein is CASSLRRGSSYNEQFF. Full variable domain (outside the CDR3, taken from reference TRBV7-3 and TRBJ2-1): GAGVSQTPSNKVTEKGKYVELRCDPISGHTALYWYRQSLGQGPEFLIYFQGTGAADDSGLPNDRFFAVRPEGSVSTLKIQRTERGDSAVYLCASSLRRGSSYNEQFFGPGTRLTVL.